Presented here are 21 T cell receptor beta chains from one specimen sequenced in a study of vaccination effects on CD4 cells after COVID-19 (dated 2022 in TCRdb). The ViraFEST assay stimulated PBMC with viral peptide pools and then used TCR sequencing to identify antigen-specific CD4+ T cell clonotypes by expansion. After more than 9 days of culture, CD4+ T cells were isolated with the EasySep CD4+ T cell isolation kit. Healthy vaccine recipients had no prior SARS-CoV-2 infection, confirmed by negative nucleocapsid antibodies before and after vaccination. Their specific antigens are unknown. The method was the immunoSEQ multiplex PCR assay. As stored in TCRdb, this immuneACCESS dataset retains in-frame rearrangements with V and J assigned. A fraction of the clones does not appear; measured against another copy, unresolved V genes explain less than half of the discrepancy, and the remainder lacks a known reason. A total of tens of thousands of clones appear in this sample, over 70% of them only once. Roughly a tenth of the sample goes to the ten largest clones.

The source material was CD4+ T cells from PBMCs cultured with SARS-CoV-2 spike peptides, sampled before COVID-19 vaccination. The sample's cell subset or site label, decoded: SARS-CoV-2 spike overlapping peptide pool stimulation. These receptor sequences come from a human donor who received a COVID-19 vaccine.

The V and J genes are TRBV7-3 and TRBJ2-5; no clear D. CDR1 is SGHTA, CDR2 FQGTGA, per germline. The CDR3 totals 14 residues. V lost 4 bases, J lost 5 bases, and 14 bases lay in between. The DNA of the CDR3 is TGTGCCAGCAGCTCCCTCGGCGGTAGCGAGACCCAGTACTTC. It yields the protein CASSSLGGSETQYF.

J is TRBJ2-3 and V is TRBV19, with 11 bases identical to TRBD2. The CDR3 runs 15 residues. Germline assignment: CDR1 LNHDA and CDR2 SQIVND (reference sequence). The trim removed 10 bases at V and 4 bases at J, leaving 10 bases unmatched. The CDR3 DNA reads TGTGCCACGCGCAATAGCGGGGGGGCCGCAGATACGCAGTATTTT. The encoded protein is CATRNSGGAADTQYF.

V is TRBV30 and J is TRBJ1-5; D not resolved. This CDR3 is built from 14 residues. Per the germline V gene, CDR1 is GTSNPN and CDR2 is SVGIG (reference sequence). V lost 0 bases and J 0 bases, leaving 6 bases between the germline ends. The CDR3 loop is CAWSVSPSNQPQHF. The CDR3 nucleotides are TGTGCCTGGAGTGTGAGTCCTAGCAATCAGCCCCAGCATTTT.

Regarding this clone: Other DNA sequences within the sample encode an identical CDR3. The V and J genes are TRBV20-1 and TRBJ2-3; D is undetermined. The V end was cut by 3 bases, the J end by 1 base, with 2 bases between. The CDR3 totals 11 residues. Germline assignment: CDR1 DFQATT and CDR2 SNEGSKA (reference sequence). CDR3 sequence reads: CSASRTDTQYF. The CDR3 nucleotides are TGCAGTGCTAGCCGCACAGATACGCAGTATTTT.

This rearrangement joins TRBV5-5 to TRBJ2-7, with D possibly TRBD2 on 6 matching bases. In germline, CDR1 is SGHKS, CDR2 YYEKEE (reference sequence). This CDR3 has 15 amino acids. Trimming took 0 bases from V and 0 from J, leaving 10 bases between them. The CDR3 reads CASSLGLAISYEQYV. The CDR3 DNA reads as TGTGCCAGCAGCTTGGGTCTAGCGATCTCCTACGAGCAGTACGTC.

This CDR3 reads CASSEQGREGEQYV. CDR3 coding DNA: TGTGCCAGCAGTGAACAGGGCCGAGAGGGCGAGCAGTACGTC. V usage is TRBV2 and J usage is TRBJ2-7; D possibly matches TRBD1 or TRBD2 (5 bases each). The CDR3 loop spans 14 amino acids. The ends were cut back, 2 bases at V and 6 bases at J, with 14 bases in the middle. Germline CDR1 SNHLY, CDR2 FYNNEI.

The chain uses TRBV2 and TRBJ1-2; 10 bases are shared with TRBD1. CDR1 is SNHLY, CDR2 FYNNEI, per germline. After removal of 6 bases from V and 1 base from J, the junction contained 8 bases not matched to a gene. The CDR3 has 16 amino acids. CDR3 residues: CASRTIGTGDNYGYTF. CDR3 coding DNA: TGTGCCAGCAGGACGATCGGGACAGGGGATAACTATGGCTACACCTTC. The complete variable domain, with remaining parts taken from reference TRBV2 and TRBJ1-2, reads EPEVTQTPSHQVTQMGQEVILRCVPISNHLYFYWYRQILGQKVEFLVSFYNNEISEKSEIFDDQFSVERPDGSNFTLKIRSTKLEDSAMYFCASRTIGTGDNYGYTFGSGTRLTVV.

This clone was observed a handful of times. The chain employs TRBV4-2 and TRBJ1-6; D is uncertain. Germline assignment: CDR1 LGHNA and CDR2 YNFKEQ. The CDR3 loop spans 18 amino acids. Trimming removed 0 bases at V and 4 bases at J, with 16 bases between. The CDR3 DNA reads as TGTGCCAGCAGCCAAGATTTATCCGGCTCAGGTTATAATTCACCCCTCCACTTT. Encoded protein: CASSQDLSGSGYNSPLHF.

CDR3 region: CASSAGGSVKNIQYF. The CDR3 nucleotides are TGTGCCAGCAGCGCAGGGGGGTCGGTCAAAAACATTCAGTACTTC. The chain carries TRBV5-6 and TRBJ2-4; D might be TRBD1 (7 bases). The V end was cut by 4 bases, the J end by 3 bases, with 14 bases between. Germline values: CDR1 SGHDT, CDR2 YYEEEE. CDR3 length equals 15 residues.

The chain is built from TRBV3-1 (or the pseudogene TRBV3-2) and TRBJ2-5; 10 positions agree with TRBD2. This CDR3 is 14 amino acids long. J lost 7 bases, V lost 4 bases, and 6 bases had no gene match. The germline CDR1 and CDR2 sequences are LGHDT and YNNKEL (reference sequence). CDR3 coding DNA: TGTGCCAGCAGCCCCTCTAGCGGGGGTGCGACCCAGTACTTC. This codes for CASSPSSGGATQYF.

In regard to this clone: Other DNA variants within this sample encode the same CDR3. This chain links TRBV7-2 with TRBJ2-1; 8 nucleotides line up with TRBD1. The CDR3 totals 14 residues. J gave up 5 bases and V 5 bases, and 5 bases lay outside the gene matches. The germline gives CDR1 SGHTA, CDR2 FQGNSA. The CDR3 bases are TGTGCCAGCAGCCCCCGGACAGGGAACAATGAGCAGTTCTTC. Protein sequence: CASSPRTGNNEQFF.

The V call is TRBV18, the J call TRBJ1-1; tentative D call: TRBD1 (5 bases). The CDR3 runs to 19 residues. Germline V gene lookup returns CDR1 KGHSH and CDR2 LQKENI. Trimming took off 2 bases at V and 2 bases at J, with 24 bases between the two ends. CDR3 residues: CASSPYLSGTGGKNTEAFF. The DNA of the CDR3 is TGTGCCAGCTCACCATACCTCAGTGGGACGGGCGGGAAAAACACTGAAGCTTTCTTT.

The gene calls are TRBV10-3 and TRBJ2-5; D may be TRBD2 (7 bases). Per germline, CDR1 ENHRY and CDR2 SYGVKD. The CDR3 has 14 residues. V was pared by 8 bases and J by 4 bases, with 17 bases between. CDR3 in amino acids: CAIGAAGAGETQYF. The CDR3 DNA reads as TGTGCCATCGGGGCGGCGGGGGCGGGAGAGACCCAGTACTTC.

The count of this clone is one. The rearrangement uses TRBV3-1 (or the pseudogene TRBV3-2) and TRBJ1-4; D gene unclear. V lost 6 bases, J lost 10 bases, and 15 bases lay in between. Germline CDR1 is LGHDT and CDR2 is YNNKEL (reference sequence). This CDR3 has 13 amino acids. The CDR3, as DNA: TGTGCCAGCAGTCGGGATTCCGACGGAAAACTGTTTTTT. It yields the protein CASSRDSDGKLFF.

The CDR3 sequence is CASTTVRGSGTQYF. The DNA for the CDR3 is TGTGCCAGCACCACCGTCAGGGGGTCGGGAACCCAGTACTTC. J is TRBJ2-5 and V is TRBV11-2, with 7 bases aligning to TRBD1. Germline V gene lookup returns CDR1 SGHAT and CDR2 FQNNGV. The trim removed 7 bases at V and 8 bases at J, leaving 13 bases unmatched. The CDR3 runs 14 residues.

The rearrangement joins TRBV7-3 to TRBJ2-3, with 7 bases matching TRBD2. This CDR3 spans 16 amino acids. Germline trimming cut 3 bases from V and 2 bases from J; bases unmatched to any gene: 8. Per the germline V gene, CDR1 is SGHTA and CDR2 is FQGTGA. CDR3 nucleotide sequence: TGTGCCAGCAGCTTGGGACTACACCTCACCACAGATACGCAGTATTTT. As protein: CASSLGLHLTTDTQYF. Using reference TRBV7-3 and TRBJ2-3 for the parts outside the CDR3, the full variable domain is GAGVSQTPSNKVTEKGKYVELRCDPISGHTALYWYRQSLGQGPEFLIYFQGTGAADDSGLPNDRFFAVRPEGSVSTLKIQRTERGDSAVYLCASSLGLHLTTDTQYFGPGTRLTVL.

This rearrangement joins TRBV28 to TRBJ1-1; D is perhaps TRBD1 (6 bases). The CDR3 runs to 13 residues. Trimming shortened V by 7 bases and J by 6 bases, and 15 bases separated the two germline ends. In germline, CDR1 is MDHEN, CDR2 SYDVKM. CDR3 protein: CASIQGSVAEAFF. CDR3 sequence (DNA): TGTGCCAGCATACAGGGCTCGGTCGCTGAAGCTTTCTTT.

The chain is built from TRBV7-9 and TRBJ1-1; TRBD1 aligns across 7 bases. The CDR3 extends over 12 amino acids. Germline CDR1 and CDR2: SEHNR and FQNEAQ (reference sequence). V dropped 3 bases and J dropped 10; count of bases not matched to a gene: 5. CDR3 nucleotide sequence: TGTGCCAGCAGCTTCGTGCAGGGGGGAGCTTTCTTT. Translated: CASSFVQGGAFF.

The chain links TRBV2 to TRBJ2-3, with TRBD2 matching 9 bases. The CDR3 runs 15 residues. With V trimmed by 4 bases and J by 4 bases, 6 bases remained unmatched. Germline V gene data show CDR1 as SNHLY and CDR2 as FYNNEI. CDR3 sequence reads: CASSVLAGSPDTQYF. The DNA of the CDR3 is TGTGCCAGCAGTGTTCTAGCGGGGAGTCCAGATACGCAGTATTTT.

CDR3 residues: CASRFRAPQETQYF. Written as DNA, the CDR3 is TGTGCCAGCAGGTTTAGGGCACCCCAAGAGACCCAGTACTTC. The chain links TRBV28 to TRBJ2-5; D gene unclear. The CDR3 extends over 14 amino acids. Germline V CDR1 and CDR2: MDHEN, SYDVKM. V lost 6 bases and J 1 base, leaving 12 bases between the germline ends.

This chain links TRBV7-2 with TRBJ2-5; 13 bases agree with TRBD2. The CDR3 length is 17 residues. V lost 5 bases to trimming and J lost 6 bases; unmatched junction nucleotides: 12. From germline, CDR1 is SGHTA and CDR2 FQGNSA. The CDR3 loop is CASSLGLAGASRKTQYF. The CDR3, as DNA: TGTGCCAGCAGCCTAGGACTAGCGGGGGCCTCTAGGAAGACCCAGTACTTC.